One and the same sample provided the 12 T cell receptor beta chains below, sequenced in a study of OX40 agonist ivuxolimab in advanced cancers. Assay: immunoSEQ multiplex PCR; the TCRdb copy retains only in-frame clones and omits some. The sample records 35,000 to 50,000 clones, 86% being singletons. The sample in question was CD4+ or CD8+ T cells sorted from blood, obtained in a trial of the OX40 agonist ivuxolimab. The receptors were sampled from an adult with an advanced solid tumor such as melanoma, head and neck, liver or kidney cancer.

The chain is built from TRBV28 and TRBJ1-4; a possible D gene is TRBD1 (5 bases). The CDR3 consists of 18 residues. V lost 3 bases and J lost 4, with 21 bases in between. Per the germline V gene, CDR1 is MDHEN and CDR2 is SYDVKM. CDR3 in amino acids: CASSFQTDGPTFNEKLFF. The DNA of the CDR3 is TGTGCCAGCAGTTTCCAGACAGACGGGCCTACATTTAATGAAAAACTGTTTTTT. The variable domain in full, with the rest retrieved from reference TRBV28 and TRBJ1-4, is DVKVTQSSRYLVKRTGEKVFLECVQDMDHENMFWYRQDPGLGLRLIYFSYDVKMKEKGDIPEGYSVSREKKERFSLILESASTNQTSMYLCASSFQTDGPTFNEKLFFGSGTQLSVL.

The V gene is TRBV6-4, the J gene TRBJ2-6; D gene ambiguous. Germline loops: CDR1 MRHNA, CDR2 SNTAGT. V lost 5 bases and J lost 0, with 5 bases in between. This CDR3 is 14 amino acids long. The CDR3 DNA follows: TGTGCCAGCAGTCCTTTCTCTGGGGCCAACGTCCTGACTTTC. It specifies CASSPFSGANVLTF.

The genes are TRBV6-6 and TRBJ1-5; the D is unclear. The V end lost 0 bases, the J end lost 7 bases, and 7 bases lay between the germline ends. The CDR3 is 13 amino acids. The germline V gene has CDR1 MNHNY and CDR2 SVGAGI (reference sequence). In DNA, the CDR3 is TGTGCCAGCAGTTACTCAGGGATCCAGCCCCAGCATTTT. This codes for CASSYSGIQPQHF.

This chain links TRBV5-6 with TRBJ2-2; D unresolved. In germline, CDR1 is SGHDT, CDR2 YYEEEE. Trimming pared 4 bases from V and 1 base from J, leaving 8 bases between. This CDR3 has 14 amino acids. CDR3 sequence (DNA): TGTGCCAGCAGCCCCTTGGGGAACACCGGGGAGCTGTTTTTT. It yields the protein CASSPLGNTGELFF. Full variable domain (remainder filled in from reference TRBV5-6 and TRBJ2-2): DAGVTQSPTHLIKTRGQQVTLRCSPKSGHDTVSWYQQALGQGPQFIFQYYEEEERQRGNFPDRFSGHQFPNYSSELNVNALLLGDSALYLCASSPLGNTGELFFGEGSRLTVL.

The chain recombines TRBV27 with TRBJ1-5, with D unresolved. There are 15 residues in the CDR3. The germline gives CDR1 MNHEY, CDR2 SMNVEV (reference sequence). Trimming cost V 2 bases and J 0 bases, with 8 bases left between them. The CDR3, as DNA: TGTGCCAGCAGTTTAGTACCAAATAGCAATCAGCCCCAGCATTTT. It encodes CASSLVPNSNQPQHF.

V gene TRBV5-6 combines with J gene TRBJ1-4, with D uncertain. Germline loops: CDR1 SGHDT, CDR2 YYEEEE. The V end was cut by 0 bases, the J end by 6 bases, with 9 bases between. This CDR3 is built from 14 residues. CDR3 DNA: TGTGCCAGCAGCTTGGACTATGGGGATGAAAAACTGTTTTTT. Translating gives CASSLDYGDEKLFF.

A remark on this clone: The sample carries other DNA sequences with the same CDR3. The genes are TRBV27 and TRBJ2-2; D is unclear. V was trimmed by 5 bases and J by 4 bases, leaving 5 bases between them. Germline lookup yields CDR1 MNHEY and CDR2 SMNVEV (reference sequence). The CDR3 runs 12 residues. The CDR3 DNA sequence: TGTGCCAGCAGTCCTCTCACCGGGGAGCTGTTTTTT. It is translated as CASSPLTGELFF.

The rearrangement joins TRBV6-5 to TRBJ2-6; D might be TRBD1 (5 bases). With 4 bases removed from V and 2 bases from J, the gap between germline ends came to 9 bases. Germline V gives CDR1 MNHEY, CDR2 SVGAGI. The CDR3 extends over 15 amino acids. CDR3 DNA: TGTGCCAGCAGTTTAGGGGTTGCTGGGGCCAACGTCCTGACTTTC. The encoded protein is CASSLGVAGANVLTF.

V is TRBV4-3 and J is TRBJ2-2, with D unclear. Germline V gives CDR1 LGHNA, CDR2 YSLEER. V shed 0 bases and J shed 5 bases, with 7 bases lying between them. This CDR3 is built from 14 residues. CDR3 protein: CASSQDRVTGELFF. The CDR3 nucleotides are TGCGCCAGCAGCCAAGATCGGGTTACCGGGGAGCTGTTTTTT.

This clone has just one count. V is TRBV7-9 and J is TRBJ1-1; D gene uncertain. Trimming removed 5 bases at V and 5 bases at J, with 12 bases between. The length of the CDR3 is 13 residues. Germline CDR1 SEHNR, CDR2 FQNEAQ (reference sequence). Here the CDR3 reads CASSPKGWTEAFF. The CDR3 region has the DNA TGTGCCAGCAGCCCCAAGGGATGGACTGAAGCTTTCTTT.

The chain recombines TRBV29-1 with TRBJ1-3; D unclear. The CDR3 has 17 residues. Germline V gives CDR1 SQVTM, CDR2 ANQGSEA. Trimming took 4 bases from V and 0 from J, leaving 19 bases between them. The CDR3 reads CSVAGFEADHSGNTIYF. The CDR3 bases are TGCAGCGTTGCCGGCTTCGAGGCAGACCACTCTGGAAACACCATATATTTT.

The chain is built from TRBV7-9 and TRBJ1-2, with D perhaps matching TRBD1 (5 bases). The CDR3 extends over 13 amino acids. The V end was cut by 5 bases, the J end by 8 bases, with 15 bases between. The germline gives CDR1 SEHNR, CDR2 FQNEAQ (reference sequence). The CDR3 region is CASSLSRGDGYTF. CDR3 coding DNA: TGTGCCAGCAGCCTCTCTAGGGGAGACGGCTACACCTTC. Based on the CDR3 plus reference TRBV7-9 and TRBJ1-2, the full variable domain is DTGVSQNPRHKITKRGQNVTFRCDPISEHNRLYWYRQTLGQGPEFLTYFQNEAQLEKSRLLSDRFSAERPKGSFSTLEIQRTEQGDSAMYLCASSLSRGDGYTFGSGTRLTVV.